This paragraph reports one T cell receptor beta chain. In the original processing: Amplification with reference gene primers provided the estimates of nucleated cell counts. Libraries were prepared by immunoSEQ multiplex PCR; TCRdb keeps only in-frame clonotypes and omits some of them. The V and J calls and the clone size are those of that table, but D and trimming were determined from the DNA. The sample consists of about 410,000 clones, around nine tenths of them appearing once. The data are from a study of blood T cell repertoires in COVID-19. Overall study: COVID-19 samples from acute and convalescent phases originated in the United States, Italy and Spain. Nucleic acid was either cDNA or gDNA, and it came from T cells, B-cell-depleted T cells, or PBMCs.

Germline V gives CDR1 MDHEN, CDR2 SYDVKM. CDR3 length: 15 residues. The V gene lost 6 bases and the J gene lost 5 bases, with 20 bases spanning the gap. Seattle participants joined during active infection and were tracked over time. The sequencing input was peripheral blood. The V call is TRBV28, the J call TRBJ2-7; D may be TRBD1 (6 bases). The sequence derives from a middle-aged woman with COVID-19, enrolled during active disease. This CDR3 is CASRTPAEGDNEQYF. CDR3 DNA: TGTGCCAGCAGAACCCCTGCTGAGGGGGACAACGAGCAGTACTTC.